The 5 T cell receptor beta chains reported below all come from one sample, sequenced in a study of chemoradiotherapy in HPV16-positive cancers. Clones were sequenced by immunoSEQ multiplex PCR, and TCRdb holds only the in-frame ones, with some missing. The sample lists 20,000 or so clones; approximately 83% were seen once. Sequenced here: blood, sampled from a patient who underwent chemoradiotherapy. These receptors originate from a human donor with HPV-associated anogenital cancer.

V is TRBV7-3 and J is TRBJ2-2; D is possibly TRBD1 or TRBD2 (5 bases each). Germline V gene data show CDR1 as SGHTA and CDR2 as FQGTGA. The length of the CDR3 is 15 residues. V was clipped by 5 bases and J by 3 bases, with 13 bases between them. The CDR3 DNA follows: TGTGCCAGCAGCCTCCGTGGGGGTTACACCGGGGAGCTGTTTTTT. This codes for CASSLRGGYTGELFF.

The CDR3 DNA follows: TGTGCCAGCAGCTCCGACGTGGGCGGGGGCGGCTACGAGCAGTACTTC. Protein sequence: CASSSDVGGGGYEQYF. The V and J genes are TRBV5-8 and TRBJ2-7, with D possibly being TRBD2 (7 bases). Trimming removed 3 bases from V and 3 bases from J, with 19 bases in between. The CDR3 sequence is 16 residues long. Germline CDR1 is SGHTS and CDR2 is YDEGEE.

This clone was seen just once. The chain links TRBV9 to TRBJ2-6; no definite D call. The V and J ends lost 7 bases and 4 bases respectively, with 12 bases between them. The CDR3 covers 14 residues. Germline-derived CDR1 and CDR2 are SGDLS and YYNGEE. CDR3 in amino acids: CASCRESGANVLTF. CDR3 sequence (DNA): TGTGCCAGCTGTCGAGAGTCCGGGGCCAACGTCCTGACTTTC.

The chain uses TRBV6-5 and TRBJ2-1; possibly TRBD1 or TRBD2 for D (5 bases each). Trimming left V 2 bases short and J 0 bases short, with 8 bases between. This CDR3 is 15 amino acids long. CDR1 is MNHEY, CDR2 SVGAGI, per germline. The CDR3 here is CASSYGTLSYNEQFF. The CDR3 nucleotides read TGTGCCAGCAGTTACGGGACCCTCTCCTACAATGAGCAGTTCTTC.

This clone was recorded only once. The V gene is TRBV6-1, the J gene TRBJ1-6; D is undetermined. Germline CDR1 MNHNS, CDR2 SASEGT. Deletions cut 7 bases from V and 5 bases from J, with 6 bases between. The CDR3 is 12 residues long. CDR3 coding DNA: TGTGCCAGCAACAGAAATAATTCACCCCTCCACTTT. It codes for CASNRNNSPLHF.